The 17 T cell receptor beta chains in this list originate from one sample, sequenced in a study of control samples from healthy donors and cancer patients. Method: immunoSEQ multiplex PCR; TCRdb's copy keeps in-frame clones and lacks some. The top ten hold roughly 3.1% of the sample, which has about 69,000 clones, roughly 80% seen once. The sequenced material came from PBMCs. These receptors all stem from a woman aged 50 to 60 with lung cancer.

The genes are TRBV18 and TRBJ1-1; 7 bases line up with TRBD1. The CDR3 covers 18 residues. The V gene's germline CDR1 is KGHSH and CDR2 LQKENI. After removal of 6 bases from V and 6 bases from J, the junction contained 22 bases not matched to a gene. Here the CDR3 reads CASSLTPPRQGTSSEAFF. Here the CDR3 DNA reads TGTGCCAGCTCCCTAACCCCCCCGAGACAGGGAACATCTTCTGAAGCTTTCTTT.

The CDR3 here is CASSFGGEGSGANVLTF. CDR3 nucleotides: TGCGCCAGCAGCTTCGGTGGAGAAGGCTCTGGGGCCAACGTCCTGACTTTC. V gene TRBV5-1 combines with J gene TRBJ2-6, with no clear D. CDR3 length: 17 residues. The ends were cut back, 2 bases at V and 0 bases at J, with 12 bases in the middle. Per germline, CDR1 SGHRS and CDR2 YFSETQ.

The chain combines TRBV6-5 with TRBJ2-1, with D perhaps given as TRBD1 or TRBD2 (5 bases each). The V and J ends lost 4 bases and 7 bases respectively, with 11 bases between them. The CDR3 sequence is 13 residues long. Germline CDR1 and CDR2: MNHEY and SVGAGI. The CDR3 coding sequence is TGTGCCAGCAGTTGGGACGGTACGAATGAGCAGTTCTTC. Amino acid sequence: CASSWDGTNEQFF.

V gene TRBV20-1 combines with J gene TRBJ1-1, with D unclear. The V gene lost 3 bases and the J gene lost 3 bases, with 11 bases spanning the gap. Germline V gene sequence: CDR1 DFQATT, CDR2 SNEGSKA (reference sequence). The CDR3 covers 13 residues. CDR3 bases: TGCAGTGCTAGTTTCGGCCTGGACACTGAAGCTTTCTTT. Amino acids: CSASFGLDTEAFF.

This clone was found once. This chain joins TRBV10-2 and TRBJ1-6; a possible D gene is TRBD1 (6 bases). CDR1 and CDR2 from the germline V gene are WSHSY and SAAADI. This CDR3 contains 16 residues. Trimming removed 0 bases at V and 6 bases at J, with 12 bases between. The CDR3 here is CASSESETGLNSPLHF. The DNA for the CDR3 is TGCGCCAGCAGTGAGTCGGAGACAGGCCTTAATTCACCCCTCCACTTT.

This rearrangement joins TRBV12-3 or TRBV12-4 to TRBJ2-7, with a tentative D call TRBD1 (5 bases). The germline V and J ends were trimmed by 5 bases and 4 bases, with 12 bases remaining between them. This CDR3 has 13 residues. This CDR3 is CASSPDSPYEQYF. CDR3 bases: TGTGCCAGCAGTCCCGACAGTCCATACGAGCAGTACTTC.

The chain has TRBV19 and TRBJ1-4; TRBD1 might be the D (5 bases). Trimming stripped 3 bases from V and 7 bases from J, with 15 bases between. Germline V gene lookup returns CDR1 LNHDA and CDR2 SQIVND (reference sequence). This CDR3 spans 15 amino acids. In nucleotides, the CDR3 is TGTGCCAGTAGTATCAGTGACGGGGCGGTTGAAAAACTGTTTTTT. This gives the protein CASSISDGAVEKLFF. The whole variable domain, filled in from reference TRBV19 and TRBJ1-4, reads DGGITQSPKYLFRKEGQNVTLSCEQNLNHDAMYWYRQDPGQGLRLIYYSQIVNDFQKGDIAEGYSVSREKKESFPLTVTSAQKNPTAFYLCASSISDGAVEKLFFGSGTQLSVL.

DNA of the CDR3: TGTGCCAGCAGTTTAGGTGGGGCTGGAGGCACCTACGAGCAGTACTTC. Encoded protein: CASSLGGAGGTYEQYF. V and J are TRBV27 and TRBJ2-7; TRBD1 or TRBD2 may be the D gene (5 bases each). The germline V gene encodes CDR1 MNHEY and CDR2 SMNVEV (reference sequence). Trimming left V 2 bases short and J 2 bases short, with 16 bases between. The CDR3 totals 16 residues.

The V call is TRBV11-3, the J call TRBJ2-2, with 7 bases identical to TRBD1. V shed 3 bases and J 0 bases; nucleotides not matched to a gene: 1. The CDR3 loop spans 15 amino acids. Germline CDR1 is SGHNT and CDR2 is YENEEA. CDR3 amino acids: CASSFQGANTGELFF. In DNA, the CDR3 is TGTGCCAGCAGCTTCCAGGGGGCGAACACCGGGGAGCTGTTTTTT. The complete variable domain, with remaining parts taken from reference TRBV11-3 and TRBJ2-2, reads EAGVVQSPRYKIIEKKQPVAFWCNPISGHNTLYWYLQNLGQGPELLIRYENEEAVDDSQLPKDRFSAERLKGVDSTLKIQPAELGDSAVYLCASSFQGANTGELFFGEGSRLTVL.

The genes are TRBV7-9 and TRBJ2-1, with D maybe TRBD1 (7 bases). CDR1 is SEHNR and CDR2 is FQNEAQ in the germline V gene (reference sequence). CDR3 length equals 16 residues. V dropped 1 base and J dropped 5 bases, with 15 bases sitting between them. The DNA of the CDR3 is TGTGCCAGCAGCTTAGGAGGGGCAGGGGGGCACAATGAGCAGTTCTTC. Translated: CASSLGGAGGHNEQFF.

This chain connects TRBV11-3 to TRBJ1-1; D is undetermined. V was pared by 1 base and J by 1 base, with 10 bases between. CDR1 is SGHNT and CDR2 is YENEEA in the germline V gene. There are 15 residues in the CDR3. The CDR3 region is CASSLGGIGNTEAFF. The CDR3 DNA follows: TGTGCCAGCAGCTTAGGAGGCATCGGGAACACTGAAGCTTTCTTT.

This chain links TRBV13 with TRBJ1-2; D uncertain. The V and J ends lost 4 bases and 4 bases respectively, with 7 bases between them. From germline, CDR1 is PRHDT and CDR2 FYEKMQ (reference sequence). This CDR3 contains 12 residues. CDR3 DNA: TGTGCCAGCAGCTCGGGCCTCTATGGCTACACCTTC. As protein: CASSSGLYGYTF. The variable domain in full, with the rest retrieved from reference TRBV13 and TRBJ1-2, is AAGVIQSPRHLIKEKRETATLKCYPIPRHDTVYWYQQGPGQDPQFLISFYEKMQSDKGSIPDRFSAQQFSDYHSELNMSSLELGDSALYFCASSSGLYGYTFGSGTRLTVV.

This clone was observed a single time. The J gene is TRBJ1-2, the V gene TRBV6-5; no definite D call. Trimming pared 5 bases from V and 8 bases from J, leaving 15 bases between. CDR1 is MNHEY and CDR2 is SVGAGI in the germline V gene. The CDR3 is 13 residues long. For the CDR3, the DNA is TGTGCCAGCAGTCTCCATCCGGGAGGGGGCTACACCTTC. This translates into CASSLHPGGGYTF.

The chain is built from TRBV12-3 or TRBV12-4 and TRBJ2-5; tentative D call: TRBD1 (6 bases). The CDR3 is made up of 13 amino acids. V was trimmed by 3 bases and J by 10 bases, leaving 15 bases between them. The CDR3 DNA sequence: TGTGCCAGCAGTTTCCAGGGCTCAGGGGACCAGTACTTC. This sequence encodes CASSFQGSGDQYF.

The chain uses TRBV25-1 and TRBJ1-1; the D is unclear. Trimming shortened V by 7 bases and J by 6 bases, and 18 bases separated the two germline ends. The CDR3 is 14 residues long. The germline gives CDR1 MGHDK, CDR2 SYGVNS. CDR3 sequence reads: CASKTHGRTAEAFF. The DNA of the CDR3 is TGTGCCAGCAAGACCCACGGAAGAACGGCTGAAGCTTTCTTT.

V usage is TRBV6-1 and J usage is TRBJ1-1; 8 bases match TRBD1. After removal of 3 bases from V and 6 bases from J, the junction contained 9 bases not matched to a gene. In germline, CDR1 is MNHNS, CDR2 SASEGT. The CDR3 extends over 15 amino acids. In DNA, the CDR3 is TGTGCCAGCAGTGACCCGACAGGGGAAGGCGCTGAAGCTTTCTTT. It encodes CASSDPTGEGAEAFF.

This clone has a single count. CDR3 sequence (DNA): TGCGCCAGCAGCCCCTGGACGGGGATGAACACTGAAGCTTTCTTT. As protein: CASSPWTGMNTEAFF. This sequence joins TRBV5-1 and TRBJ1-1, with D uncertain. The CDR3 loop spans 15 amino acids. Germline CDR1 is SGHRS and CDR2 is YFSETQ. V shed 4 bases and J shed 0 bases, with 13 bases lying between them.